This TCR beta chain was observed in a study of shared clonotypes between healthy human individuals. The protocol was immunoSEQ multiplex PCR, while the TCRdb copy is restricted to in-frame clones and leaves out a portion. Altogether 1.5 million to 1.9 million clones are present, 98% being singletons, with the ten largest covering roughly 0.42%. Germline V gene sequence: CDR1 SGHRS, CDR2 YFSETQ. CDR3 size: 20 residues. Losses at the gene ends were 0 bases for V and 2 bases for J; bases not matched to a gene: 14. The source is a man aged 25 to 40 in good health. This chain connects TRBV5-1 to TRBJ2-3; TRBD2 matches 11 bases. The sequenced sample consisted of naive CD4+ T cells sorted from blood. Sample subset: CD45RA+ positively selected. The chain's CDR3 is CASSLGLAGGVWTDTDTQYF. The CDR3 nucleotides are TGCGCCAGCAGCTTGGGGCTAGCGGGAGGTGTCTGGACCGACACAGATACGCAGTATTTT.